Below, 20 T cell receptor beta chains from the same sample are listed, as sequenced in a study of shared clonotypes between healthy human individuals. Method: immunoSEQ multiplex PCR; TCRdb's copy keeps in-frame clones and lacks some. The profile shows 230,000 or so clones, 65% of them singletons. Sample: memory CD4+ T cells sorted from blood. This sample's subset: CD45RA-negative fraction. The source of these receptors is a man aged 25-45 years in good health.

The chain is built from TRBV5-1 and TRBJ2-3; D possibly corresponds to TRBD1 (8 bases). Trimming cost V 6 bases and J 0 bases, with 17 bases left between them. CDR1 is SGHRS and CDR2 is YFSETQ in the germline V gene. The CDR3 contains 16 residues. CDR3 sequence: CASTITGGLSTDTQYF. CDR3 nucleotides: TGCGCCAGCACTATCACAGGGGGACTAAGCACAGATACGCAGTATTTT.

Here the CDR3 reads CASSGRDRWIEKLFF. The CDR3 DNA is TGTGCCAGCTCGGGGAGGGACCGGTGGATCGAAAAACTGTTTTTT. The rearrangement links TRBV18 to TRBJ1-4; a weak D match, TRBD1 (5 bases). Germline-derived CDR1 and CDR2 are KGHSH and LQKENI. The ends were cut back, 6 bases at V and 8 bases at J, with 19 bases in the middle. There are 15 residues in the CDR3.

For this clone: Other DNA sequences within the sample encode an identical CDR3. V usage is TRBV11-2 and J usage is TRBJ2-5; D unclear. V was trimmed by 1 base and J by 4 bases, leaving 1 base between them. The germline CDR1 and CDR2 sequences are SGHAT and FQNNGV. The CDR3 has 11 amino acids. Here the CDR3 DNA reads TGTGCCAGCAGCTTAGCAGAGACCCAGTACTTC. This translates into CASSLAETQYF.

In its sample, this clone was seen a few times. The chain joins TRBV19 to TRBJ2-7, with TRBD2 matching over 10 bases. The V gene's germline CDR1 is LNHDA and CDR2 SQIVND (reference sequence). J gave up 3 bases and V 5 bases, and 10 bases lay outside the gene matches. The CDR3 sequence is 16 residues long. CDR3 sequence reads: CASSPGLAGVRYEQYF. CDR3 nucleotides: TGTGCCAGTAGTCCGGGCCTAGCGGGAGTTCGCTACGAGCAGTACTTC. The variable domain in full, with the rest retrieved from reference TRBV19 and TRBJ2-7, is DGGITQSPKYLFRKEGQNVTLSCEQNLNHDAMYWYRQDPGQGLRLIYYSQIVNDFQKGDIAEGYSVSREKKESFPLTVTSAQKNPTAFYLCASSPGLAGVRYEQYFGPGTRLTVT.

The chain employs TRBV5-6 and TRBJ2-1, with unresolved D. Trimming removed 0 bases from V and 9 bases from J, with 4 bases in between. The CDR3 covers 11 residues. CDR1 is SGHDT and CDR2 is YYEEEE in the germline V gene. CDR3 in DNA: TGTGCCAGCAGCTTGGCTAGTGAGCAGTTCTTC. Translating gives CASSLASEQFF.

The chain links TRBV10-3 to TRBJ1-3; no clear D gene. CDR1 and CDR2 from the germline V gene are ENHRY and SYGVKD. The length of the CDR3 is 14 residues. With 10 bases removed from V and 0 bases from J, the gap between germline ends came to 13 bases. The CDR3 sequence is CATSALASGNTIYF. CDR3 DNA sequence: TGTGCCACCTCGGCATTGGCCTCTGGAAACACCATATATTTT.

The rearrangement joins TRBV10-1 to TRBJ2-2; 8 bases line up with TRBD2. This CDR3 spans 14 amino acids. Trimming cost V 5 bases and J 5 bases; bases outside gene matches: 4. Germline CDR1 reads WNHNN; CDR2 reads SYGVQD (reference sequence). CDR3 nucleotides: TGCGCCAGCAGTAGCGGGAGTGTAACCGGGGAGCTGTTTTTT. Translated: CASSSGSVTGELFF.

The genes are TRBV28 and TRBJ2-7; TRBD2 aligns across 12 bases. CDR1 is MDHEN and CDR2 is SYDVKM in the germline V gene. The V segment lost 10 bases and the J segment 3 bases; nucleotides outside the gene matches: 7. The length of the CDR3 is 14 residues. CDR3 residues: CATSGLAGIYEQYF. DNA of the CDR3: TGTGCCACCTCAGGACTAGCGGGGATCTACGAGCAGTACTTC.

V usage is TRBV19 and J usage is TRBJ2-1, with 9 bases aligning to TRBD1. The CDR3 loop spans 16 amino acids. CDR1 and CDR2 from the germline V gene are LNHDA and SQIVND (reference sequence). V lost 9 bases to trimming and J lost 5 bases; unmatched junction nucleotides: 14. CDR3 protein: CASQYYPGQGHNEQFF. The CDR3 bases are TGTGCCAGCCAATACTACCCGGGACAGGGCCACAATGAGCAGTTCTTC.

CDR3 sequence (DNA): TGTGCCAGCAGCCGGAGGGGGGAGGATTACAATGAGCAGTTCTTC. This gives the protein CASSRRGEDYNEQFF. V gene TRBV7-8 combines with J gene TRBJ2-1, with D possibly called TRBD1 or TRBD2 (6 bases each). The CDR3 sequence is 15 residues long. Germline loops: CDR1 SGHVS, CDR2 FQNEAQ. V was clipped by 5 bases and J by 4 bases, with 15 bases between them.

The chain employs TRBV7-9 and TRBJ1-5, with D uncertain. Deletions cut 4 bases from V and 0 bases from J, with 7 bases between. The germline V gene encodes CDR1 SEHNR and CDR2 FQNEAQ (reference sequence). The CDR3 length is 14 residues. Here the CDR3 DNA reads TGTGCCAGCAGCTACGACCGTAGCAATCAGCCCCAGCATTTT. Amino acid sequence: CASSYDRSNQPQHF.

This chain connects TRBV27 to TRBJ2-1; 7 nucleotides align to TRBD2. CDR1 and CDR2 from the germline V gene are MNHEY and SMNVEV (reference sequence). The CDR3 is 17 amino acids. J lost 7 bases, V lost 2 bases, and 14 bases had no gene match. The CDR3 sequence: CASSLRQSGAWGNEQFF. CDR3 nucleotides: TGTGCCAGCAGTTTAAGGCAAAGCGGGGCTTGGGGGAATGAGCAGTTCTTC.

This clone appeared a single time. The chain employs TRBV12-5 and TRBJ2-3, with D possibly matching TRBD2 (5 bases). CDR1 and CDR2 (germline): LGHNT, FRNRAP. V lost 6 bases, J lost 2 bases, and 15 bases lay in between. CDR3 length equals 15 residues. The CDR3 reads CASGAGVTYTDTQYF. The CDR3 nucleotides read TGTGCTAGTGGGGCGGGCGTTACATACACAGATACGCAGTATTTT. The full variable domain, in which reference TRBV12-5 and TRBJ2-3 provide the parts outside the CDR3, is DARVTQTPRHKVTEMGQEVTMRCQPILGHNTVFWYRQTMMQGLELLAYFRNRAPLDDSGMPKDRFSAEMPDATLATLKIQPSEPRDSAVYFCASGAGVTYTDTQYFGPGTRLTVL.

The CDR3 DNA follows: TGTGCCAGCAGCGCCGGGACTAGCGGGAGGAATGAGCAGTTCTTC. It is translated as CASSAGTSGRNEQFF. J is TRBJ2-1 and V is TRBV7-2; TRBD2 agrees at 15 bases. The CDR3 covers 15 residues. J gave up 7 bases and V 5 bases, and 3 bases lay outside the gene matches. Per the germline V gene, CDR1 is SGHTA and CDR2 is FQGNSA.

CDR3 DNA: TGTGCCAGCAGCTTAGCGGGACTAGCGGGGGCCTATCGGGACGAGCAGTTCTTC. Residues: CASSLAGLAGAYRDEQFF. The V call is TRBV13, the J call TRBJ2-1, with 14 bases that match TRBD2. V lost 1 base, J lost 10 bases, and 12 bases stayed unmatched. Germline CDR1 and CDR2: PRHDT and FYEKMQ (reference sequence). The CDR3 is 18 residues long.

This clone appeared a few times. Distinct nucleotide sequences in the sample also encode this CDR3. This chain uses TRBV9 with TRBJ2-5; 14 nucleotides match TRBD2. Trimming removed 0 bases from V and 5 bases from J; junction bases left unmatched: 0. The germline CDR1 and CDR2 sequences are SGDLS and YYNGEE. The CDR3 is 15 residues long. CDR3 DNA sequence: TGTGCCAGCAGCGTAGGGACTAGCGGGAGGGAGACCCAGTACTTC. Translated, it gives CASSVGTSGRETQYF.

The chain links TRBV5-4 to TRBJ2-1, with D perhaps being TRBD1 or TRBD2 (5 bases each). The CDR3 totals 13 residues. V was clipped by 4 bases and J by 7 bases, with 12 bases between them. Germline CDR1 is SGHNT and CDR2 is YYREEE (reference sequence). The CDR3 nucleotides read TGTGCCAGCAGCAAATGGGACGAGAATGAGCAGTTCTTC. Protein: CASSKWDENEQFF.

This clone was detected ten times or more. This chain connects TRBV14 to TRBJ2-1; TRBD2 agrees at 7 bases. V lost 11 bases, J lost 4 bases, and 11 bases stayed unmatched. Germline values: CDR1 SGHDN, CDR2 FVKESK. The CDR3 spans 14 residues. CDR3 coding DNA: TGTGCCTCGGGAGCGGGGTTTAAATACAATGAGCAGTTCTTC. It specifies CASGAGFKYNEQFF.

V is TRBV10-3 and J is TRBJ1-1, with D possibly TRBD1 on 6 matching bases. The CDR3 runs to 16 residues. V lost 4 bases and J lost 0, with 15 bases in between. Germline V gene lookup returns CDR1 ENHRY and CDR2 SYGVKD. CDR3: CAISVQGLVMNTEAFF. In DNA, the CDR3 is TGTGCCATCAGTGTACAGGGTTTGGTGATGAACACTGAAGCTTTCTTT.

CDR3 protein: CASRDPNEPSYEQYF. As DNA, the CDR3 is TGTGCCAGCAGGGACCCGAACGAGCCCTCCTACGAGCAGTACTTC. The chain links TRBV6-5 to TRBJ2-7, with D hard to call. V was pared by 6 bases and J by 0 bases, with 15 bases between. Germline CDR1 MNHEY, CDR2 SVGAGI. This CDR3 spans 15 amino acids.